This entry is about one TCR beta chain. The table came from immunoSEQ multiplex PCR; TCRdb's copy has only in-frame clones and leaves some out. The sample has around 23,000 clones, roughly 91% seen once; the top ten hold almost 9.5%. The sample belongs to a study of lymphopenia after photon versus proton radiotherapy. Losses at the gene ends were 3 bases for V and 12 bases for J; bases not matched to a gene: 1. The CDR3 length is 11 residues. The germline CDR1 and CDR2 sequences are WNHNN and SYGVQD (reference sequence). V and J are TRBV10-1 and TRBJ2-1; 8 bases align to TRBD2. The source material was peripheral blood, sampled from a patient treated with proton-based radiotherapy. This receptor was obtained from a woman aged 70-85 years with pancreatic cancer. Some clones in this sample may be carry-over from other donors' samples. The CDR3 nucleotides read TGCGCCAGCAGTGAAGCGGGAGCGCAGTTCTTC. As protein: CASSEAGAQFF.